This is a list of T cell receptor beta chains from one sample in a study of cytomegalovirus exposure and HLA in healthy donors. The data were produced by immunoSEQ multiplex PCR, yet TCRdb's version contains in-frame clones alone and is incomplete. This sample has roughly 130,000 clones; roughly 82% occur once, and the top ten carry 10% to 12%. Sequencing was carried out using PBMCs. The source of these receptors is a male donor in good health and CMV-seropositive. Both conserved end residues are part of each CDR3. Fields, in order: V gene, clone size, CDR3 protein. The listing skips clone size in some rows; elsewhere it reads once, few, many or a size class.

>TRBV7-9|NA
CANSFAGDQETQYF
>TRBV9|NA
CASSNDRTGNEKLFF
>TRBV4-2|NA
CASSSHPRTGPYEQYF
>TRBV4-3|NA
CASSQDHIAYEQYF
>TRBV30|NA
CAWSSKGWGQGYEQYF
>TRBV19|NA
CASTGAELAKNIQYF
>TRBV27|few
CASSLYPGLDTQYF
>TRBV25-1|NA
CASSDLSGTPYNEQFF
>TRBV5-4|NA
CASSSQREQETQYF
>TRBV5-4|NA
CASSPPRDRGVNEQFF
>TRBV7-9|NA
CASSPSTPGQGGSEQYF
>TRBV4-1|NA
CASSQRSRDSSGNTIYF
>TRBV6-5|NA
CASSSRGNSQYF
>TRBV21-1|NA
CASSKGGSNTGELFF
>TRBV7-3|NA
CASSSGQGNYGYTF
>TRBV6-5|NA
CASSPDYSNQPQHF
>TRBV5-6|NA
CASSPRPGTEDYGYTF
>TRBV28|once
CASSPPPWGGEQFF
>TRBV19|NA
CASSINRAHNEQFF
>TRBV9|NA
CASSRTGNYGYTF
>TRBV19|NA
CASSIKAGVGEQYF
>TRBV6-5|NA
CASSYYGRALHEQYF
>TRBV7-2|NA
CASSLGHANTGELFF
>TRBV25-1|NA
CASSEPPWGRDTDTQYF
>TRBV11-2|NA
CASSPPPSSYNEQFF
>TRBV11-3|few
CASSLGGGRTYEQYF
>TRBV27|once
CASSVLVSGDYEQYF
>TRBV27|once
CASKTSGRDNEQFF
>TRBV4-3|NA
CASSQVAGLGYEQYF
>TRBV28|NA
CASSLIAGSSTDTQYF
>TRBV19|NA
CASSIGTASAPGELFF
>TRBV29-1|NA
CSVGGEPKAFF
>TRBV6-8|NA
CASSSPGLPAYEQYF
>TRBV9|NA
CASSVAGGSTDTQYF
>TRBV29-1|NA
CSVLEGNTIYF
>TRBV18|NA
CASSGQGGYGEQYF
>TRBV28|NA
CASSLRGAWEQFF
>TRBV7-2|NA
CASSGGTSGRVYEQYF
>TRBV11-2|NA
CASSLTSGSLHEQFF
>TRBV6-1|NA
CASSPTGSEEKLFF
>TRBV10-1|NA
CASSRWEVSYNEQFF
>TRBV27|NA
CASSSSGFYEQFF
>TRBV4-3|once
CASSQELGLANTGELFF
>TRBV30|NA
CAWSRDIGSTEAFF
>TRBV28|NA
CASRLRVLGGGTIYF
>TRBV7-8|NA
CASSLVLVGSAGNEQFF
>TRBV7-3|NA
CASSLWATMNTEAFF
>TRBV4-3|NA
CASSQSPGRGPYEQYF
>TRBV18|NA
CASSQGDNEKLFF